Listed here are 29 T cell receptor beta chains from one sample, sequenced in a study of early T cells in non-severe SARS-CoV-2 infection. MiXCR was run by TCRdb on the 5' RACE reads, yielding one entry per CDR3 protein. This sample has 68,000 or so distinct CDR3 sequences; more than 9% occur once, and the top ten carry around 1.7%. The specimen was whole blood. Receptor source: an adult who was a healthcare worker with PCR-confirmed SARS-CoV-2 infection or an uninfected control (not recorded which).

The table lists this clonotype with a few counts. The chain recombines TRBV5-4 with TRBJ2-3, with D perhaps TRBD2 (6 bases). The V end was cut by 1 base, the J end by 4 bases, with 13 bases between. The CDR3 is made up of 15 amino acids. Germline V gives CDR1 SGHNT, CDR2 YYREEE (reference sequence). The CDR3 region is CASSLNSGDSDTQYF. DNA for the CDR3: TGTGCCAGCAGCTTGAATAGCGGCGATTCAGATACGCAGTATTTT.

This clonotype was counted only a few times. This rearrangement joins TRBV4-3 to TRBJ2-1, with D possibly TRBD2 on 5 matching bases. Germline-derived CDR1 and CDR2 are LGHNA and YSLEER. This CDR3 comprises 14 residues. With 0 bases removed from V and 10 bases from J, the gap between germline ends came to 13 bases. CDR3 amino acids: CASSQDAVWREQFF. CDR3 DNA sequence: TGCGCCAGCAGCCAAGATGCGGTTTGGAGGGAGCAGTTCTTC.

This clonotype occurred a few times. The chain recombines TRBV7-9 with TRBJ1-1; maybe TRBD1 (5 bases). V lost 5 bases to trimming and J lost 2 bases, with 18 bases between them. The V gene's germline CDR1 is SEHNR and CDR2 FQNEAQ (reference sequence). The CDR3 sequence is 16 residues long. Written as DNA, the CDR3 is TGTGCCAGCAGCCTAAGGACAAGACTACTAAACACTGAAGCTTTCTTT. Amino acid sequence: CASSLRTRLLNTEAFF.

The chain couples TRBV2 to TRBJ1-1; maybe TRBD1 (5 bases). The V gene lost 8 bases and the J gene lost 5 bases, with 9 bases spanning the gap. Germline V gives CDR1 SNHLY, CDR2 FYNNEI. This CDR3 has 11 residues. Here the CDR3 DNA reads TGTGCCAGCGGGGGTTCGACTGAAGCTTTCTTT. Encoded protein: CASGGSTEAFF.

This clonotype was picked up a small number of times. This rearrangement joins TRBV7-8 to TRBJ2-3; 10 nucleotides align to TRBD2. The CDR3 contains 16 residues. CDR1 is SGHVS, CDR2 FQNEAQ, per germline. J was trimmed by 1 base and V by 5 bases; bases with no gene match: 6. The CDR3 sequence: CASSKIAGGGTDTQYF. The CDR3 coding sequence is TGTGCCAGCAGCAAAATAGCGGGGGGCGGCACAGATACGCAGTATTTT.

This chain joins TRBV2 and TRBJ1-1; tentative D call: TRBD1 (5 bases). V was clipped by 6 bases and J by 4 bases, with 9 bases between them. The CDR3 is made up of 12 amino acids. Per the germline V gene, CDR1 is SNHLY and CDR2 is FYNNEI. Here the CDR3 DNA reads TGTGCCAGCAGCCGGGACGTCACTGAAGCTTTCTTT. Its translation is CASSRDVTEAFF.

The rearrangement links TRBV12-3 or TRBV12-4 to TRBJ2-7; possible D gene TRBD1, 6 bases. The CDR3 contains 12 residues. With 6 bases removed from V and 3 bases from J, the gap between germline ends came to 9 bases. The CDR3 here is CASSLDSYEQYF. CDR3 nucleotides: TGTGCCAGCAGCTTGGACAGCTACGAGCAGTACTTC.

CDR3 sequence: CASSLVWTPGHYNEQFF. In DNA form, the CDR3 reads TGTGCCAGCAGCTTAGTTTGGACCCCGGGACACTACAATGAGCAGTTCTTC. V gene TRBV7-2 combines with J gene TRBJ2-1; D is possibly TRBD1 (6 bases). Germline V gives CDR1 SGHTA, CDR2 FQGNSA. This CDR3 is 17 amino acids long. V lost 1 base, J lost 3 bases, and 16 bases lay in between.

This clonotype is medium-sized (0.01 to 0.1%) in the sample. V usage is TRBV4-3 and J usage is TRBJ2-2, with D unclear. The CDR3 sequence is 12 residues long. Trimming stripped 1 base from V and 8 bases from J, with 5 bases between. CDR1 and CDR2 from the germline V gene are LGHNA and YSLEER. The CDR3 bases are TGCGCCAGCAGCCAAGTTCGAGGGGAGCTGTTTTTT. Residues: CASSQVRGELFF.

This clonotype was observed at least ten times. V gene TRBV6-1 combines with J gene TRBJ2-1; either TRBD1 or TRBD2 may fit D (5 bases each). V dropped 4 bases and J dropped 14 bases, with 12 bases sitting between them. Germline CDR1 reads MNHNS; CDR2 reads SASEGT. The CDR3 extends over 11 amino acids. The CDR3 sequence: CASSVGTLKFF. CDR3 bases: TGTGCCAGCAGTGTTGGGACCCTCAAGTTCTTC.

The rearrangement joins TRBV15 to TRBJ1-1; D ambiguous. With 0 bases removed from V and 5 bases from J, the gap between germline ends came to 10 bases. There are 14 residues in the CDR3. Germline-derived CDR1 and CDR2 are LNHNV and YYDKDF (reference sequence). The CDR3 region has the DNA TGTGCCACCAGCAGAGATCATGTGGGGACTGAAGCTTTCTTT. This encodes CATSRDHVGTEAFF.

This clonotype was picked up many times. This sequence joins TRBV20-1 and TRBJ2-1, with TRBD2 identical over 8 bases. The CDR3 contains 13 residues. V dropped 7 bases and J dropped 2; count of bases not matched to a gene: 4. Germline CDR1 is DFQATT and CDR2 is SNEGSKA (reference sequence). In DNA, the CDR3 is TGCAGTGTCCATAGCGGGGCCTACAATGAGCAGTTCTTC. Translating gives CSVHSGAYNEQFF.

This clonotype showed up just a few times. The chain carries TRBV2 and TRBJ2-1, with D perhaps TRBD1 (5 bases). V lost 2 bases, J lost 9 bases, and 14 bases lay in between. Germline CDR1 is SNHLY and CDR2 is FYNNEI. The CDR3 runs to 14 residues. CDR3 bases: TGTGCCAGCAGTGAAAGGGGCTTCGAACGTGAGCAGTTCTTC. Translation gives CASSERGFEREQFF. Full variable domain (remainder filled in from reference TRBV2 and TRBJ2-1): EPEVTQTPSHQVTQMGQEVILRCVPISNHLYFYWYRQILGQKVEFLVSFYNNEISEKSEIFDDQFSVERPDGSNFTLKIRSTKLEDSAMYFCASSERGFEREQFFGPGTRLTVL.

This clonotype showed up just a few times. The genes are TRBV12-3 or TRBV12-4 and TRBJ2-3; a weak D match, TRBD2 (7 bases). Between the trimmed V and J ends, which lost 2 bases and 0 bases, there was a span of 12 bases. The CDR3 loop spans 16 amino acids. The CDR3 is CASSLRAGASTDTQYF. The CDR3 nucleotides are TGTGCCAGCAGTTTACGGGCGGGGGCTAGCACAGATACGCAGTATTTT.

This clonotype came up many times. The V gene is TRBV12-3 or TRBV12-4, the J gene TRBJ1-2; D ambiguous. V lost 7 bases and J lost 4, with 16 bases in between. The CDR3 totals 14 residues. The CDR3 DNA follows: TGTGCCAGCAAGGACGGAGAGGGAGGCTATGGCTACACCTTC. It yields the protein CASKDGEGGYGYTF.

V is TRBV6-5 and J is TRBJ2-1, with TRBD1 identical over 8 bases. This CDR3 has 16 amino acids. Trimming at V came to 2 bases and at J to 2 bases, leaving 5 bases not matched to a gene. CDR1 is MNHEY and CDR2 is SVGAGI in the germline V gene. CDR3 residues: CASSYRQGSAYNEQFF. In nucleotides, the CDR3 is TGTGCCAGCAGTTACCGACAGGGGAGCGCCTACAATGAGCAGTTCTTC.

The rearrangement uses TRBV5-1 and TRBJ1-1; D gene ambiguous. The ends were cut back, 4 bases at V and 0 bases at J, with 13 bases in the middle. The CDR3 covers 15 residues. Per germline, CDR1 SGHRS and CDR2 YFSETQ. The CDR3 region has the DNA TGCGCCAGCAGCCCAACTTTAGGTGTGAACACTGAAGCTTTCTTT. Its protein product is CASSPTLGVNTEAFF.

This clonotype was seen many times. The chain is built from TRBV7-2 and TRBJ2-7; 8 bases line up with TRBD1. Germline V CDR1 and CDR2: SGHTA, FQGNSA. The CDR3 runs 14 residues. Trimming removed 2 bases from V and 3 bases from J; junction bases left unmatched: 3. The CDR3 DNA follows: TGTGCCAGCAGCTTATCCAGGGGGCTCTACGAGCAGTACTTC. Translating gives CASSLSRGLYEQYF. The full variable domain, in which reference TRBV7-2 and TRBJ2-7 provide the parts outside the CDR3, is GAGVSQSPSNKVTEKGKDVELRCDPISGHTALYWYRQSLGQGLEFLIYFQGNSAPDKSGLPSDRFSAERTGGSVSTLTIQRTQQEDSAVYLCASSLSRGLYEQYFGPGTRLTVT.

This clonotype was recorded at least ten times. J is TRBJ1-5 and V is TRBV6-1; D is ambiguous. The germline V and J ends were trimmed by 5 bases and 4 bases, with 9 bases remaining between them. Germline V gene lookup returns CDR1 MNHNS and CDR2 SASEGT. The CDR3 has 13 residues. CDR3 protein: CASSLEENQPQHF. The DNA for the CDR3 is TGTGCCAGCAGTCTTGAGGAGAATCAGCCCCAGCATTTT.

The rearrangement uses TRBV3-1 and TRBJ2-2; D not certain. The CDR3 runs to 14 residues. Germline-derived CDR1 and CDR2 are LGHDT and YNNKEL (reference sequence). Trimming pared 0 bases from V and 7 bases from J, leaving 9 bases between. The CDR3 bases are TGTGCCAGCAGCCAAGAGCTAAACCGCGGGGAGCTGTTTTTT. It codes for CASSQELNRGELFF.

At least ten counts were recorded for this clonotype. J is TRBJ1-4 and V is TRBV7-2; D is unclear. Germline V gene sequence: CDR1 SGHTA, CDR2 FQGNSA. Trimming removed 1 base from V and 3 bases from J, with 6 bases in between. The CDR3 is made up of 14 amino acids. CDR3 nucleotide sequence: TGTGCCAGCAGCTTAGGGTTTGCTAATGAAAAACTGTTTTTT. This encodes CASSLGFANEKLFF.

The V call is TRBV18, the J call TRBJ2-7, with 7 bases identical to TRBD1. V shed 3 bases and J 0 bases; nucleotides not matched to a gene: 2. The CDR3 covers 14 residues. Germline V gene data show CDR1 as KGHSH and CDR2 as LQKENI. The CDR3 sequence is CASSPGTVSYEQYF. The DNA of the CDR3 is TGTGCCAGCTCACCGGGGACAGTCTCCTACGAGCAGTACTTC. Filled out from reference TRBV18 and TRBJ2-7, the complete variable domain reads NAGVMQNPRHLVRRRGQEARLRCSPMKGHSHVYWYRQLPEEGLKFMVYLQKENIIDESGMPKERFSAEFPKEGPSILRIQQVVRGDSAAYFCASSPGTVSYEQYFGPGTRLTVT.

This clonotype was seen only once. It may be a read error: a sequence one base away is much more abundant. The CDR3 coding sequence is TGTGCCAGCAGCTTAGCCCCTAAAAACTCTGGGGCCAACGTCCTGACTTTC. Amino acids: CASSLAPKNSGANVLTF. The rearrangement links TRBV7-9 to TRBJ2-6; D ambiguous. V lost 0 bases and J lost 0, with 9 bases in between. The germline CDR1 and CDR2 sequences are SEHNR and FQNEAQ (reference sequence). The CDR3 is 17 residues long.

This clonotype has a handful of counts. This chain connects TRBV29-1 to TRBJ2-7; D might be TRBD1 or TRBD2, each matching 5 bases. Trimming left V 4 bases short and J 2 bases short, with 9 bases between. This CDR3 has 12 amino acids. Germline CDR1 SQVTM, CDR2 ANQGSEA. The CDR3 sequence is CSVGDGPYEQYF. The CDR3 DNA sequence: TGCAGCGTTGGGGACGGTCCCTACGAGCAGTACTTC.

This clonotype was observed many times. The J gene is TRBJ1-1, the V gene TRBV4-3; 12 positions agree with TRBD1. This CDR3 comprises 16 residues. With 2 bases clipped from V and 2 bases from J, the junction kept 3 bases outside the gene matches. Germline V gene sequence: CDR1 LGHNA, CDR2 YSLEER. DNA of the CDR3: TGCGCCAGCAGCCAACGGGACAGGGGGCAAAACACTGAAGCTTTCTTT. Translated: CASSQRDRGQNTEAFF.

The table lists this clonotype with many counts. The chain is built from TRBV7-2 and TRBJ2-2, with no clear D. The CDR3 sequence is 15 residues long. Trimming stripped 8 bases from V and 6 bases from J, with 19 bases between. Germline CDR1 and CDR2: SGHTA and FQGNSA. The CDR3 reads CASGEVLPIPGELFF. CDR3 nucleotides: TGTGCCAGCGGCGAGGTTCTCCCAATTCCCGGGGAGCTGTTTTTT.

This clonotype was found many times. CDR3 sequence: CASSLSSGQHSYEQYF. The CDR3 nucleotides read TGTGCCAGCAGCTTGTCGTCGGGACAGCATTCCTACGAGCAGTACTTC. V gene TRBV5-5 combines with J gene TRBJ2-7; TRBD1 aligns across 7 bases. The germline V gene encodes CDR1 SGHKS and CDR2 YYEKEE (reference sequence). This CDR3 region has 16 residues. Trimming removed 1 base from V and 1 base from J; junction bases left unmatched: 8.

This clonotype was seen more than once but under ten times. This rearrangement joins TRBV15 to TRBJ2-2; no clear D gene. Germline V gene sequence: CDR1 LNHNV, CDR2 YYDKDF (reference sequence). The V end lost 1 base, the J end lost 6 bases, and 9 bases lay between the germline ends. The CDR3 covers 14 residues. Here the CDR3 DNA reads TGTGCCACCAGCAGAGTACCCCCCGCCGGGGAGCTGTTTTTT. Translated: CATSRVPPAGELFF.

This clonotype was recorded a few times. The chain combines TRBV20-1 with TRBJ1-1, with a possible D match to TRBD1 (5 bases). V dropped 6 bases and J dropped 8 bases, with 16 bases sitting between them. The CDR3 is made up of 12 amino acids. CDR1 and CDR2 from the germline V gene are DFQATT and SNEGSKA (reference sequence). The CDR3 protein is CSAIPGAAEAFF. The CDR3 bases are TGCAGTGCCATACCCGGGGCAGCAGAAGCTTTCTTT.